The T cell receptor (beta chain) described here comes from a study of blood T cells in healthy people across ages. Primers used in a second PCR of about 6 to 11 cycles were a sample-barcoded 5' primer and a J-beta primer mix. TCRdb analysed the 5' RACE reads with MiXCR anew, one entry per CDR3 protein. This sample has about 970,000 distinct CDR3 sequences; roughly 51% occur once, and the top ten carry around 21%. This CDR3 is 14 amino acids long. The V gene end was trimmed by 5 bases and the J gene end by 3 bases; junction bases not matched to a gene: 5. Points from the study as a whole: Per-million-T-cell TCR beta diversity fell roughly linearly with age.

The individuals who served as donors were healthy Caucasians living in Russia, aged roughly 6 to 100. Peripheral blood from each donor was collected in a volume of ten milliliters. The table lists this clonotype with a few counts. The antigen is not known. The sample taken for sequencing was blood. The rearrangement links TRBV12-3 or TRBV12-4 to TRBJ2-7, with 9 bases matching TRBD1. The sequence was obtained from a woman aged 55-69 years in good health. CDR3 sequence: CASSPTGGFYEQYF. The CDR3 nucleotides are TGTGCCAGCAGTCCCACAGGGGGCTTCTACGAGCAGTACTTC.